A single sample gave rise to the 20 T cell receptor beta chains below, sequenced in a study of T-cell reconstitution after alpha-beta-depleted transplantation in children. Unique molecular identifiers were incorporated when the TCRbeta library was constructed. TCRdb reanalysed the PCR reads using MiXCR and keeps one entry per CDR3 protein. Here the sample spans almost 500,000 distinct CDR3 sequences, 8% to 11% being singletons. Sample: PBMCs, taken before TCRalphabeta/CD19-depleted stem cell transplant. These receptors were obtained from a child aged 2-15 years with inherited bone marrow failure, due to receive a stem cell transplant.

Of note for this clonotype: This may stem from a read error, because a much larger clone lies one nucleotide away. The chain couples TRBV6-6 to TRBJ1-4; D call uncertain. CDR1 MNHNY and CDR2 SVGAGI come from the germline V gene (reference sequence). CDR3 size: 13 residues. Trimming pared 10 bases from V and 4 bases from J, leaving 13 bases between. In DNA form, the CDR3 reads TGTGCCATCTCGGGGTCAAGTAATGAAAAACTGTTTTTT. It specifies CAISGSSNEKLFF.

This clonotype was recorded a few times. The chain employs TRBV29-1 and TRBJ2-3; D is uncertain. Germline V lookup: CDR1 SQVTM, CDR2 ANQGSEA. Trimming left V 7 bases short and J 5 bases short, with 16 bases between. This CDR3 is built from 13 residues. This chain's CDR3 is CSAYGGVGDTQYF. For the CDR3, the DNA is TGCAGCGCTTATGGTGGGGTGGGAGATACGCAGTATTTT.

V and J are TRBV11-2 and TRBJ2-2; the match to TRBD2 covers 8 bases. After removal of 3 bases from V and 0 bases from J, the junction contained 6 bases not matched to a gene. The CDR3 is 17 residues long. In germline, CDR1 is SGHAT, CDR2 FQNNGV. The CDR3 reads CASSFFGGESNTGELFF. The CDR3 region has the DNA TGTGCCAGCAGCTTTTTCGGGGGGGAATCGAACACCGGGGAGCTGTTTTTT.

There are many counts of this clonotype. This rearrangement joins TRBV11-2 to TRBJ2-7; tentative D call: TRBD1 (6 bases). The CDR3 sequence is 18 residues long. The germline V gene encodes CDR1 SGHAT and CDR2 FQNNGV. The ends were cut back, 3 bases at V and 1 base at J, with 22 bases in the middle. This CDR3 reads CASSFTRLQGKLSYEQYF. The CDR3 DNA follows: TGTGCCAGCAGCTTCACCCGCCTTCAGGGGAAGCTGTCCTACGAGCAGTACTTC.

This clonotype has a count of ten or more. The chain combines TRBV12-3 or TRBV12-4 with TRBJ1-2, with unresolved D. This CDR3 is built from 11 residues. The V and J ends lost 5 bases and 12 bases respectively, with 13 bases between them. CDR3 residues: CASSIAGFNTF. The CDR3 DNA is TGTGCCAGCAGTATTGCCGGGTTCAACACCTTC.

This clonotype was observed at least ten times. V gene TRBV6-5 combines with J gene TRBJ2-5; D is unresolved. The germline V and J ends were trimmed by 2 bases and 2 bases, with 9 bases remaining between them. Germline loops: CDR1 MNHEY, CDR2 SVGAGI. This CDR3 comprises 14 residues. The chain's CDR3 is CASSYRTFQETQYF. The CDR3 region has the DNA TGTGCCAGCAGTTACCGAACTTTTCAAGAGACCCAGTACTTC.

This clonotype was seen many times. The J gene is TRBJ2-5, the V gene TRBV20-1; the D is unclear. Germline CDR1 reads DFQATT; CDR2 reads SNEGSKA (reference sequence). V dropped 4 bases and J dropped 5 bases, with 14 bases sitting between them. The CDR3 runs to 13 residues. Written as DNA, the CDR3 is TGCAGTGCTAATTCCCCATCCCGGGAGACCCAGTACTTC. Translated, it gives CSANSPSRETQYF.

The chain uses TRBV14 and TRBJ1-2, with D maybe TRBD1 (6 bases). V was pared by 0 bases and J by 6 bases, with 14 bases between. The CDR3 extends over 15 amino acids. Germline CDR1 reads SGHDN; CDR2 reads FVKESK. CDR3 sequence: CASSQDLTGHNGYTF. CDR3 bases: TGTGCCAGCAGCCAAGATTTAACAGGGCACAATGGCTACACCTTC.

The table lists this clonotype with many counts. V usage is TRBV18 and J usage is TRBJ2-2, with D tentatively TRBD2 (5 bases). Germline assignment: CDR1 KGHSH and CDR2 LQKENI. CDR3 size: 14 residues. The ends were cut back, 0 bases at V and 4 bases at J, with 6 bases in the middle. The CDR3 region has the DNA TGTGCCAGCTCACCACCGAGCGGCACCGGGGAGCTGTTTTTT. It yields the protein CASSPPSGTGELFF.

This clonotype was picked up a small number of times. The chain couples TRBV18 to TRBJ2-4; 12 nucleotides agree with TRBD1. Trimming took 2 bases from V and 3 from J; bases not matched to a gene: 2. Germline-derived CDR1 and CDR2 are KGHSH and LQKENI. CDR3 length equals 16 residues. CDR3 sequence: CASSPGTGGNKNIQYF. The CDR3 DNA reads TGTGCCAGCTCACCAGGGACAGGGGGCAACAAAAACATTCAGTACTTC.

V is TRBV7-2 and J is TRBJ1-1, with unresolved D. Germline CDR1 reads SGHTA; CDR2 reads FQGNSA. V lost 2 bases and J 2 bases, leaving 12 bases between the germline ends. CDR3 length equals 15 residues. The CDR3 sequence is CASSLLARGNTEAFF. The CDR3 DNA sequence: TGTGCCAGCAGCTTATTAGCCCGGGGTAACACTGAAGCTTTCTTT.

In this sample, this clonotype turned up many times. V usage is TRBV28 and J usage is TRBJ2-7; D not certain. V shed 2 bases and J shed 3 bases, with 11 bases lying between them. The CDR3 runs 14 residues. CDR1 and CDR2 from the germline V gene are MDHEN and SYDVKM. CDR3 sequence (DNA): TGTGCCAGCAGTTTAGCGGCCCAAAACTACGAGCAGTACTTC. This sequence encodes CASSLAAQNYEQYF.

In its sample, this clonotype was seen many times. The gene calls are TRBV4-3 and TRBJ2-7, with a tentative D call TRBD2 (6 bases). Germline lookup yields CDR1 LGHNA and CDR2 YSLEER. V lost 0 bases and J 7 bases, leaving 13 bases between the germline ends. The CDR3 contains 14 residues. DNA of the CDR3: TGCGCCAGCAGCCAAGATCAGCTAGCGAGGGAGCAGTACTTC. It specifies CASSQDQLAREQYF.

In this sample, this clonotype turned up many times. The genes are TRBV5-1 and TRBJ2-2; 7 bases agree with TRBD1. This CDR3 has 16 residues. V shed 6 bases and J 6 bases; nucleotides not matched to a gene: 14. CDR1 SGHRS and CDR2 YFSETQ come from the germline V gene. The CDR3, as DNA: TGCGCCAGCAACCCCTGGGGACAGAGTTCCGCCGGGGAGCTGTTTTTT. Its translation is CASNPWGQSSAGELFF.

This clonotype occurred many times. The chain employs TRBV28 and TRBJ1-1; D gene ambiguous. The CDR3 has 14 amino acids. Trimming stripped 6 bases from V and 11 bases from J, with 22 bases between. Germline CDR1 is MDHEN and CDR2 is SYDVKM. The CDR3 DNA follows: TGTGCCAGCAGCTCACAGATGACCAACCTGGAGGCTTTCTTT. Protein product: CASSSQMTNLEAFF. Combining the CDR3 with reference TRBV28 and TRBJ1-1 gives the whole variable domain DVKVTQSSRYLVKRTGEKVFLECVQDMDHENMFWYRQDPGLGLRLIYFSYDVKMKEKGDIPEGYSVSREKKERFSLILESASTNQTSMYLCASSSQMTNLEAFFGQGTRLTVV.

This clonotype showed up many times. The chain employs TRBV7-9 and TRBJ2-3; D is possibly TRBD2 (6 bases). This CDR3 spans 14 amino acids. V lost 1 base and J 5 bases, leaving 10 bases between the germline ends. The germline gives CDR1 SEHNR, CDR2 FQNEAQ (reference sequence). DNA of the CDR3: TGTGCCAGCAGCTTAGGCCTAGCGATAGATACGCAGTATTTT. Translation: CASSLGLAIDTQYF.

At least ten counts were recorded for this clonotype. The chain recombines TRBV27 with TRBJ2-2; 11 positions match TRBD2. CDR3 length: 16 residues. V was pared by 2 bases and J by 2 bases, with 1 base of the junction left unmatched. Germline CDR1 MNHEY, CDR2 SMNVEV (reference sequence). Written as DNA, the CDR3 is TGTGCCAGCAGTTTACTAGCGGGAGGTAACACCGGGGAGCTGTTTTTT. Amino acid sequence: CASSLLAGGNTGELFF.

The chain joins TRBV28 to TRBJ2-2, with D perhaps assigned TRBD1 or TRBD2 (5 bases each). Trimming cost V 5 bases and J 4 bases, with 17 bases left between them. CDR3 size: 16 residues. The germline CDR1 and CDR2 sequences are MDHEN and SYDVKM. CDR3 in amino acids: CASSPTGPHFTGELFF. CDR3 in DNA: TGTGCCAGCAGTCCGACGGGACCCCATTTCACCGGGGAGCTGTTTTTT.

The chain joins TRBV6-1 to TRBJ2-1, with a weak D call TRBD2 (6 bases). From germline, CDR1 is MNHNS and CDR2 SASEGT. The CDR3 has 15 amino acids. V was pared by 2 bases and J by 4 bases, with 12 bases between. The DNA for the CDR3 is TGTGCCAGCAGTGAATCAGCGGGTGAATACAATGAGCAGTTCTTC. It specifies CASSESAGEYNEQFF.

The sample holds many counts of this clonotype. The chain has TRBV28 and TRBJ2-7, with 10 bases lining up with TRBD2. The ends lost 6 bases at V and 0 bases at J; junction bases unmatched: 11. Germline V gene lookup returns CDR1 MDHEN and CDR2 SYDVKM. The CDR3 runs to 17 residues. CDR3 sequence: CASSPQRSGRFSYEQYF. The CDR3 coding sequence is TGTGCCAGCAGCCCCCAGCGTAGCGGGAGGTTCTCCTACGAGCAGTACTTC.